The T cell receptor (beta chain) described here comes from a study of Graves' ophthalmopathy and Graves' hyperthyroidism. Study-wide results and limits: Most expanded thyroid clonotypes above 0.001 frequency also appeared in blood.

A volume of approximately 9.2 ml of fresh peripheral blood supplied the PBMCs. The sample holds many counts of this clonotype. Its antigen is not known. Amplification targeted the TCR beta CDR3 regions, with RNA transcripts as the source material. HTBI primers were employed in first-round RT-PCR, then a second-round multiplex PCR followed. A single record per CDR3 protein comes from TCRdb applying MiXCR to the multiplex PCR reads. Among roughly 500,000 distinct CDR3 sequences listed, under 15% were seen once. CDR1 and CDR2 from the germline V gene are LNHNV and YYDKDF (reference sequence). CDR3 length equals 16 residues. Trimming removed 0 bases from V and 5 bases from J; junction bases left unmatched: 5.

This receptor was taken from a woman in her twenties or thirties with Graves' ophthalmopathy. The V call is TRBV15, the J call TRBJ2-5; TRBD1 agrees at 11 bases. Sequencing input: blood. This CDR3 reads CATSRDRGTGGETQYF. DNA for the CDR3: TGTGCCACCAGCAGAGATCGGGGGACAGGGGGGGAGACCCAGTACTTC.